The T cell receptor beta chain described here comes from a study of blood T cells in healthy people across ages. Study-level points and caveats: Both higher diversity and more naive CD4+ cells marked long-lived donors when set against aged donors. There was no known CMV status for donors, so expanded clonotype changes were possibly confounded.

Primers used in a second PCR of roughly 6 to 11 cycles were a sample-barcoded 5' primer and a J-beta primer mix. TCRdb fed the 5' RACE reads into MiXCR, producing one record per CDR3 protein. The profile shows 1.5 million to 2 million distinct CDR3 sequences, under 30% of them singletons. Note on this clonotype: No antigen is known for it.

The germline gives CDR1 MDHEN, CDR2 SYDVKM. Losses at the gene ends were 6 bases for V and 1 base for J; bases not matched to a gene: 8. The CDR3 runs to 15 residues. Source material: blood. The V and J genes are TRBV28 and TRBJ1-2, with TRBD1 matching 7 bases. This clonotype originated in a woman aged 25 to 39 in good health. CDR3 DNA sequence: TGTGCCAGCAGCCCTCCCGGACAGGATAACTATGGCTACACCTTC. It codes for CASSPPGQDNYGYTF.